This paragraph reports one T cell receptor beta chain. This CDR3 has 12 amino acids. CDR1 and CDR2 from the germline V gene are SQVTM and ANQGSEA. V dropped 4 bases and J dropped 8 bases, with 14 bases sitting between them. These data are taken from a study of cytomegalovirus exposure and HLA in healthy donors. The repertoire was sequenced with immunoSEQ multiplex PCR; TCRdb's copy has only in-frame clones and lacks some. The table lists 150,000 to 200,000 clones, roughly nine tenths of them singletons. The clonotype originates from a man aged 18 to 30 in good health and CMV-seropositive. The specimen was PBMCs. The chain carries TRBV29-1 and TRBJ1-2; D may be TRBD1 (6 bases). CDR3 in amino acids: CSVGRGEGGYTF. CDR3 sequence (DNA): TGCAGCGTTGGCAGGGGTGAGGGGGGCTACACCTTC.